These T cell receptor beta chains were read from a single sample in a study of beta chain features in type 1 diabetes. Data came from immunoSEQ multiplex PCR; TCRdb stores just in-frame clones and leaves some out. The sample consists of under 300,000 clones, roughly a tenth of them appearing once. The material sequenced was naive CD4+ T cells from blood. The receptors were gathered from a man aged 30 to 39 with type 1 diabetes. CDR3s include the opening cysteine and the closing phenylalanine or tryptophan. A D gene is named only where the DNA matches it firmly. Clone size appears in some rows only: once, few, many, or a class for an expanded clone.

len	v_gene	d_gene	abundance	j_gene	CDR3aa	CDR3nt
14	TRBV10-3	NA	NA	TRBJ1-2	CAISTRGTNYGYTF	TGTGCCATCAGTACCAGAGGGACTAACTATGGCTACACCTTC
14	TRBV11-2	TRBD2	few	TRBJ2-1	CASSSRLAGDEQFF	TGTGCCAGCAGCTCAAGACTAGCGGGGGACGAGCAGTTCTTC
14	TRBV5-1	TRBD1	NA	TRBJ1-2	CASSFAPQGDGYTF	TGCGCCAGCAGCTTTGCCCCGCAGGGGGATGGCTACACCTTC
13	TRBV11-2	NA	few	TRBJ1-2	CASRPLGGQGYTF	TGTGCCAGCAGACCCCTCGGGGGGCAAGGCTACACCTTC
18	TRBV9	TRBD2	NA	TRBJ2-7	CASSPPGLAGSYSYEQYF	TGTGCCAGCAGCCCTCCGGGACTAGCGGGGTCCTACTCCTACGAGCAGTACTTC
16	TRBV19	TRBD2	NA	TRBJ2-5	CASSPGTSGGLETQYF	TGTGCCAGTAGCCCCGGGACTAGCGGGGGATTGGAGACCCAGTACTTC
14	TRBV11-2	TRBD2	few	TRBJ2-1	CASSFQRGGNEQFF	TGTGCCAGCAGCTTCCAGCGGGGGGGCAACGAGCAGTTCTTC
16	TRBV18	TRBD1	few	TRBJ2-1	CASSPQTGSGYNEQFF	TGTGCCAGCTCACCCCAGACAGGGAGTGGTTACAATGAGCAGTTCTTC
15	TRBV5-8	TRBD1	few	TRBJ2-7	CASVKGDRRPYEQYF	TGTGCCAGCGTCAAGGGGGACAGGAGGCCCTACGAGCAGTACTTC
16	TRBV19	TRBD1	few	TRBJ2-3	CASSINRGLSTDTQYF	TGTGCCAGTAGTATCAACAGGGGGCTTAGCACAGATACGCAGTATTTT
15	TRBV5-1	TRBD1	NA	TRBJ1-4	CASSSSGTGTEKLFF	TGCGCCAGCAGCTCATCCGGGACAGGGACGGAAAAACTGTTTTTT
16	TRBV5-4	NA	NA	TRBJ2-3	CASSLESGPSTDTQYF	TGTGCCAGCAGCTTGGAAAGCGGGCCTAGCACAGATACGCAGTATTTT
16	TRBV25-1	TRBD1	few	TRBJ1-2	CASSESTGAPSYGYTF	TGTGCCAGCAGTGAAAGCACAGGGGCCCCTAGCTATGGCTACACCTTC
13	TRBV6-5	NA	NA	TRBJ1-2	CASRQGGDYGYTF	TGTGCCAGCAGGCAAGGGGGGGACTATGGCTACACCTTC
12	TRBV10-3	NA	few	TRBJ2-1	CAMRGEGNEQFF	TGTGCCATGCGGGGAGAAGGAAATGAGCAGTTCTTC
12	TRBV7-9	NA	few	TRBJ1-6	CASSSRSSPLHF	TGTGCCAGCAGCTCGAGGAGTTCACCCCTCCACTTT
14	TRBV19	NA	few	TRBJ2-1	CASTLQASYNEQFF	TGTGCCAGTACCTTGCAGGCCAGCTACAATGAGCAGTTCTTC
14	TRBV19	TRBD1	NA	TRBJ2-7	CASSTEDRGYEQYF	TGTGCCAGTAGTACGGAGGACAGGGGCTACGAGCAGTACTTC
15	TRBV5-1	TRBD2	few	TRBJ2-1	CASRSSGGAYNEQFF	TGCGCCAGCAGGTCTAGCGGGGGGGCCTACAATGAGCAGTTCTTC
13	TRBV7-3	NA	few	TRBJ1-2	CASSPTMAGGYTF	TGTGCCAGCAGTCCTACTATGGCAGGGGGCTACACCTTC